The present T cell receptor (beta chain) was sequenced within a study of blood T cell repertoires in COVID-19 (dated by TCRdb to 2018 to 2021). About the investigation overall: Samples from collaborators originated in the United States, Italy and Spain and spanned both the acute and convalescent phases of COVID-19. The material from the prospective study consisted of cDNA or gDNA derived from T cells, B-cell-depleted T cells, or PBMCs. The dataset comprised deeply sampled blood TCRbeta repertoires from subjects exposed to, actively infected with, or recovered from COVID-19. The repertoires were released in a freely available public database meant as a resource for research on the immune response to SARS-CoV-2. Samples came from the ongoing ImmuneRACE study (first 160 participants) plus 1,254 subjects from 6 global collaborators. Sample metadata almost always included a de-identified subject ID, COVID-19 status, age in years and sex. HLA class I and class II types, where available, came from metadata supplied by the sample provider rather than from assay-based typing.

The immunoSEQ Assay, a bias-controlled multiplex PCR, was used to amplify TCRbeta CDR3 regions from genomic DNA. Per the authors' processing: The number of nucleated cells in each sample was estimated by amplification of reference gene primers within the assay. To quantify the absolute abundance of each unique TCRbeta CDR3 rearrangement, sequence reads were collapsed and filtered. Productive Simpson clonality was computed per sample as the square root of Simpson's diversity index over productive rearrangements. Entries here come from immuneACCESS through TCRdb and include only in-frame sequences with V and J called. Some clones fail to appear in such tables; in the studies checked, an unresolved V gene covers under half of the shortfall, and the cause of the remainder is unknown. Clone size and V and J calls were adopted from that table, with D and trimming inferred from the DNA. Counted in this sample were 65,000 to 80,000 clones; roughly nine tenths of them appeared once. The ten most abundant clones make up approximately 17% of the sample.

Overall study results and their limits: The quantity of clinical and demographic metadata differed by source and by participant and was supplied without curation.

Its CDR3 holds 17 amino acids, cysteine through phenylalanine. Only CDR3 DNA is held: 51 bases, read in frame from base 1. The CDR1 and CDR2 encoded by the germline V gene (reference sequence) are LNHDA and SQIVND. V loses 8 bases, J loses 1 base, and the germline ends lie 23 bases apart. This clone was detected once. Its antigen is currently not known. Per-base qualities were not stored, and no clone one base away is much larger. Each collaborating institution followed its own protocols to collect whole blood in K2EDTA tubes. For TCRbeta analysis, collaborator samples were shipped as frozen whole blood, as isolated PBMCs, or as DNA extracted from either sample type.

The sequence came from a man older than 75 in a cohort sampled during active COVID-19. This chain joins TRBV19 to TRBJ2-5; the D gene is perhaps TRBD1, on 6 matching bases. Sequencing input: peripheral blood. At the DNA level, the sequence is TGTGCCAGTCAGCCCGATTTCGGGACAATAACCCAAGAGACCCAGTACTTC. Translated, it reads CASQPDFGTITQETQYF.